This T cell receptor beta chain was captured in a study of blood T cell repertoires in COVID-19. Study background: Donors in the United States, Italy and Spain gave samples during acute or convalescent COVID-19. The cDNA or gDNA used as material had been derived from T cells, B-cell-depleted T cells, or PBMCs.

The CDR3 contains 17 residues. Per the germline V gene, CDR1 is LGHDT and CDR2 is YNNKEL (reference sequence). V was clipped by 2 bases and J by 3 bases; unmatched bases: 5. Produced via immunoSEQ multiplex PCR; TCRdb's table is partial and in-frame only. The top ten hold roughly 2.1% of the sample, which has roughly 290,000 clones, roughly 86% seen once. The sequence was collected from a woman aged 30 to 39 who had recovered from COVID-19. Sequenced material: peripheral blood. The J gene is TRBJ1-6, the V gene TRBV3-1 (or the pseudogene TRBV3-2), with 9 bases that match TRBD1. This chain's CDR3 is CASSQTGTGYYNSPLHF. As DNA, the CDR3 is TGTGCCAGCAGCCAAACCGGGACAGGGTACTATAATTCACCCCTCCACTTT.